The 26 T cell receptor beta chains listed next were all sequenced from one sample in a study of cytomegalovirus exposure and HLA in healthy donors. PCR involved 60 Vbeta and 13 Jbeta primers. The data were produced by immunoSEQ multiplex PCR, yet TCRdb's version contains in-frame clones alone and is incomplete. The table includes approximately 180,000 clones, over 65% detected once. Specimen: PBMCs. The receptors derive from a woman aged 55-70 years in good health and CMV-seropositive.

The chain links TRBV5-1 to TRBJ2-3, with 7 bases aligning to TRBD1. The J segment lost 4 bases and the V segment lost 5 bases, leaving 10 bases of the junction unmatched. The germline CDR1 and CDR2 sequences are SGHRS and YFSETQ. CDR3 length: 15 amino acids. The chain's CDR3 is CASSLEGGRADTQYF. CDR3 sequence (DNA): TGCGCCAGCAGTCTCGAAGGGGGCAGGGCAGATACGCAGTATTTT.

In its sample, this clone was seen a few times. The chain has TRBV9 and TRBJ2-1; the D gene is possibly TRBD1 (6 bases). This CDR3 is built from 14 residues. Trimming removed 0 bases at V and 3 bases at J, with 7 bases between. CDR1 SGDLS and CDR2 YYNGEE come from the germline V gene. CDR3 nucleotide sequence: TGTGCCAGCAGCGTAGACAGGGTCTACAATGAGCAGTTCTTC. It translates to CASSVDRVYNEQFF.

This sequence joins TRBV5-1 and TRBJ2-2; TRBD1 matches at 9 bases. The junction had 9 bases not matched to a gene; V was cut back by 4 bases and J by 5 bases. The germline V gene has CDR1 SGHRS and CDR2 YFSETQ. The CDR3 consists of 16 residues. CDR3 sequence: CASSPLTGGGTGELFF. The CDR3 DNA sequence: TGCGCCAGCAGCCCCTTGACAGGGGGAGGGACCGGGGAGCTGTTTTTT.

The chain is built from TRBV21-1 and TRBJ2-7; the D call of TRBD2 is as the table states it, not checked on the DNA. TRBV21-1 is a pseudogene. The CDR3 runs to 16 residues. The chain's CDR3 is CASSKDVRTHSYEQYF. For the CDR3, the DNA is TGTGCCAGCAGCAAAGATGTCAGGACTCACTCCTACGAGCAGTACTTC.

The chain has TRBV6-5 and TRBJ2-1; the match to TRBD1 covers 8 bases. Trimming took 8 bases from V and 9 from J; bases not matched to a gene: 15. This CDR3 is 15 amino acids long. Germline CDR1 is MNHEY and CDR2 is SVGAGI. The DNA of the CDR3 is TGTGCCAGCGCCACCTTGGGGCAGGGGGCCCGTGAGCAGTTCTTC. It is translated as CASATLGQGAREQFF.

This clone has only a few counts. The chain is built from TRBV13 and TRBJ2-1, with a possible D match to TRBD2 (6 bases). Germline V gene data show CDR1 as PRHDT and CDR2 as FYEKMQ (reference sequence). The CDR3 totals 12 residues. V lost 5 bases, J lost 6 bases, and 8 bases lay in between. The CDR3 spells CASSGRPNEQFF. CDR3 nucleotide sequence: TGTGCCAGCAGCGGGAGGCCCAATGAGCAGTTCTTC.

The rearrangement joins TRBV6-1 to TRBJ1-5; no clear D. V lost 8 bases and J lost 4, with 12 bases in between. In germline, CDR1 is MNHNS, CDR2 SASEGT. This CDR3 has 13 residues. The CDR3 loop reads CASEVTPNQPQHF. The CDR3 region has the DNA TGTGCCAGCGAAGTAACACCGAATCAGCCCCAGCATTTT.

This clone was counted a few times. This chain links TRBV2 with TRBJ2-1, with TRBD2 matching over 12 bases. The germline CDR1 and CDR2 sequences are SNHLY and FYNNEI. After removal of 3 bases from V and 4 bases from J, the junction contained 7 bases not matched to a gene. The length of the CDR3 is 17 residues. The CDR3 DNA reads TGTGCCAGCAGTGAGGATCTAGCGGGAGGGCCATACAATGAGCAGTTCTTC. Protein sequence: CASSEDLAGGPYNEQFF.

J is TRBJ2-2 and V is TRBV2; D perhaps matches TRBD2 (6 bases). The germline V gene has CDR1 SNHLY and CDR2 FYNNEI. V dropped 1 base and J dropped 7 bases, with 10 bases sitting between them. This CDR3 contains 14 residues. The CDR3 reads CASSEGTIVGELFF. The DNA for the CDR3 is TGTGCCAGCAGTGAAGGGACTATTGTCGGGGAGCTGTTTTTT.

In nucleotides, the CDR3 is TGCGCCAGCAGCCGCCGACTAGCGGGGCACTACGAGCAGTACTTC. Its translation is CASSRRLAGHYEQYF. The V call is TRBV4-3, the J call TRBJ2-7; 11 bases map to TRBD2. This CDR3 has 15 amino acids. After removal of 4 bases from V and 3 bases from J, the junction contained 5 bases not matched to a gene. Germline lookup yields CDR1 LGHNA and CDR2 YSLEER.

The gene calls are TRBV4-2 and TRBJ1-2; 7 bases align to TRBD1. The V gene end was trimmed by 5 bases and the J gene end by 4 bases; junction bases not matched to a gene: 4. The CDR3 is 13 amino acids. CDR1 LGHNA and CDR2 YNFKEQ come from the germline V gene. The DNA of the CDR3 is TGTGCCAGCAGCGGGACAGAGATCTATGGCTACACCTTC. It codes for CASSGTEIYGYTF.

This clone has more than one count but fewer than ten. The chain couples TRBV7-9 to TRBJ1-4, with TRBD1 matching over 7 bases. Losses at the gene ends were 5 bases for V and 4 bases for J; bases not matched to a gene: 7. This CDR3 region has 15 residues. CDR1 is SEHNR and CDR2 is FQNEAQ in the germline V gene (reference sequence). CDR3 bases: TGTGCCAGCAGCCGTGGGACAGAATATAATGAAAAACTGTTTTTT. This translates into CASSRGTEYNEKLFF. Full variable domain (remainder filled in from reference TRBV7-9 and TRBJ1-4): DTGVSQNPRHKITKRGQNVTFRCDPISEHNRLYWYRQTLGQGPEFLTYFQNEAQLEKSRLLSDRFSAERPKGSFSTLEIQRTEQGDSAMYLCASSRGTEYNEKLFFGSGTQLSVL.

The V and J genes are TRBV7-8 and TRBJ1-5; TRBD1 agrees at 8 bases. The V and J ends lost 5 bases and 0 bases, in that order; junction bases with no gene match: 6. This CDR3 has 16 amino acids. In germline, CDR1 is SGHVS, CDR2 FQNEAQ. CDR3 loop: CASSQTGGNSNQPQHF. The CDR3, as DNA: TGTGCCAGCAGCCAAACAGGGGGAAATAGCAATCAGCCCCAGCATTTT.

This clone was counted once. CDR3 DNA: TGTGCCAGCAGCGTCGCGCTAAGCGGGAGCTCAAAGTTCTTC. Translating gives CASSVALSGSSKFF. This rearrangement joins TRBV9 to TRBJ2-1; 8 bases align to TRBD2. J gave up 14 bases and V 2 bases, and 12 bases lay outside the gene matches. The germline V gene encodes CDR1 SGDLS and CDR2 YYNGEE. The length of the CDR3 is 14 residues.

The DNA for the CDR3 is TGTGCCAGCAGCCAAGGTTGGGTTAGGGGCACTGAAGCTTTCTTT. This translates into CASSQGWVRGTEAFF. V is TRBV11-2 and J is TRBJ1-1; D is possibly TRBD1 (5 bases). Germline V gene data show CDR1 as SGHAT and CDR2 as FQNNGV. The V and J ends lost 5 bases and 4 bases respectively, with 17 bases between them. The length of the CDR3 is 15 residues.

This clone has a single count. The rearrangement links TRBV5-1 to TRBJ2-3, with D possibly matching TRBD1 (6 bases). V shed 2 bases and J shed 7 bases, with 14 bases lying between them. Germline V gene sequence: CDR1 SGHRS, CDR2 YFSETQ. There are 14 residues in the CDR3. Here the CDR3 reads CASSLGDNGNTQYF. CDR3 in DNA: TGCGCCAGCAGCTTAGGGGACAACGGAAATACGCAGTATTTT.

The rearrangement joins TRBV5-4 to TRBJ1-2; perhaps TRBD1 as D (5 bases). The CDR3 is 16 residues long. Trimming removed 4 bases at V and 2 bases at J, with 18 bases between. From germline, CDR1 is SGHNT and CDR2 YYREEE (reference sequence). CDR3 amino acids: CASSPTLIDSNYGYTF. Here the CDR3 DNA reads TGTGCCAGCAGCCCTACGCTTATTGACAGCAACTATGGCTACACCTTC.

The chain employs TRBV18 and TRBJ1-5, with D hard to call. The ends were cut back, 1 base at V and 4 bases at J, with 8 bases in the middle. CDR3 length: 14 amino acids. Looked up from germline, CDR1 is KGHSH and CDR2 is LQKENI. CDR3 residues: CASSPRRDNQPQHF. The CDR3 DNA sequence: TGTGCCAGCTCACCACGGAGGGATAATCAGCCCCAGCATTTT.

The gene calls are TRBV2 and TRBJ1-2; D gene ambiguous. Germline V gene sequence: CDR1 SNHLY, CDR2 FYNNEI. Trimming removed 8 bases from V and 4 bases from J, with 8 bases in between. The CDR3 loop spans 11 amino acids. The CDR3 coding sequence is TGTGCCAGCGGAGACGGCTATGGCTACACCTTC. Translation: CASGDGYGYTF.

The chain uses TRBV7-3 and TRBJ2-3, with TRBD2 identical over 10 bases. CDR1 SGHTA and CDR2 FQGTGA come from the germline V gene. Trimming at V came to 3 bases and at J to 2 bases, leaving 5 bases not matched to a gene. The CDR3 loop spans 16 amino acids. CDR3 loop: CASSFRSGGATDTQYF. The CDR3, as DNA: TGTGCCAGCAGCTTCCGGAGCGGGGGGGCCACAGATACGCAGTATTTT. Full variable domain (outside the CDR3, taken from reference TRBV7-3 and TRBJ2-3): GAGVSQTPSNKVTEKGKYVELRCDPISGHTALYWYRQSLGQGPEFLIYFQGTGAADDSGLPNDRFFAVRPEGSVSTLKIQRTERGDSAVYLCASSFRSGGATDTQYFGPGTRLTVL.

CDR3: CASSYTGAAKGLFF. The CDR3 nucleotides are TGTGCCAGCAGCTATACAGGGGCGGCAAAAGGGCTGTTTTTT. This chain connects TRBV7-2 to TRBJ1-4; 7 bases match TRBD1. Germline CDR1 reads SGHTA; CDR2 reads FQGNSA. With 4 bases clipped from V and 14 bases from J, the junction kept 13 bases outside the gene matches. CDR3 size: 14 residues.

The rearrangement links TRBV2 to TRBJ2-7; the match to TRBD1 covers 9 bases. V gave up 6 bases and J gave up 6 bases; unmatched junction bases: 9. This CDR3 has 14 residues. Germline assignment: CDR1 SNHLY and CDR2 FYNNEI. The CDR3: CASSLDRGMGEQYF. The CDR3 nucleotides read TGTGCCAGCAGCCTTGACAGGGGGATGGGCGAGCAGTACTTC.

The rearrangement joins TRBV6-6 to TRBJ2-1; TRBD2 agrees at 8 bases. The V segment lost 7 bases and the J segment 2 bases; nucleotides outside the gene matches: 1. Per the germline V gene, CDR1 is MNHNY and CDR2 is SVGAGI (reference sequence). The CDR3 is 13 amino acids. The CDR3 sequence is CASTGGTYNEQFF. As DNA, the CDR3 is TGTGCCAGCACGGGAGGGACCTACAATGAGCAGTTCTTC.

CDR3 bases: TGTGCCAGCAGCGTAGTTGGAGGTACCCAGTACTTC. This gives the protein CASSVVGGTQYF. The chain uses TRBV9 and TRBJ2-5; tentatively, D is TRBD2 (5 bases). V was cut by 0 bases and J by 8 bases, with 8 bases left in between. The CDR3 runs to 12 residues. The V gene's germline CDR1 is SGDLS and CDR2 YYNGEE.

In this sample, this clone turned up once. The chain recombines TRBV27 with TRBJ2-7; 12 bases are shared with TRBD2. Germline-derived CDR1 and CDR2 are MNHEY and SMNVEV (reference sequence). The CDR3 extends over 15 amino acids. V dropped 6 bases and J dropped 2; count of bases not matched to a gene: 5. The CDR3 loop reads CASRNLAGGPYEQYF. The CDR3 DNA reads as TGTGCCAGCAGAAATCTAGCGGGAGGGCCCTACGAGCAGTACTTC.

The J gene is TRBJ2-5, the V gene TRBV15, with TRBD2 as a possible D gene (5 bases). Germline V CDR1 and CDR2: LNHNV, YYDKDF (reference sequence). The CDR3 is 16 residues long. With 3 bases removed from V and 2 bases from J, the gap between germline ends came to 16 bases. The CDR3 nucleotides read TGTGCCACCAGCAGGGAGCGGCTAGCTCTACAAGAGACCCAGTACTTC. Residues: CATSRERLALQETQYF.